A selection of T cell receptor beta chains follows, all from one sample in a study of cytomegalovirus exposure and HLA in healthy donors. Data came from immunoSEQ multiplex PCR; TCRdb stores just in-frame clones and leaves some out. The sample holds 120,000 or so clones; approximately 80% are singletons and the top ten take around 0.24%. Sequencing was done on a sample of PBMCs. The receptors shown here come from a man aged 45-60 years in good health and CMV-seronegative. CDR3s include the opening cysteine and the closing phenylalanine or tryptophan. Each record gives: clone size, D gene, J gene, V gene, CDR3 DNA, CDR3 protein. D genes are given only for firm matches. A row's size may be missing; if present it is once, few, many or a size class.

.,TRBD2,TRBJ2-7,TRBV7-2,TGTGCCGCTACGGGGGGACTAGCGGGAGGCCGCCAACCCTACGAGCAGTACTTC,CAATGGLAGGRQPYEQYF
once,TRBD1,TRBJ1-2,TRBV19,TGTGCCAGTACTACGGGACAGGGGTTCTCCTATGGCTACACCTTC,CASTTGQGFSYGYTF
.,.,TRBJ2-3,TRBV27,TGTGCCAGCAGGAACAGGGAAAGCACAGATACGCAGTATTTT,CASRNRESTDTQYF
.,.,TRBJ1-5,TRBV7-8,TGTGCCAGCAGCTCCGTTGAGGAGGACAATCAGCCCCAGCATTTT,CASSSVEEDNQPQHF
.,TRBD1,TRBJ2-7,TRBV9,TGTGCCAGCAGCGTAGGCAGGGGGAGTCGCGAGCAGTACTTC,CASSVGRGSREQYF
.,.,TRBJ2-3,TRBV5-8,TGTGCCAGCAGCTTTAGAGGTGCCACAGATACGCAGTATTTT,CASSFRGATDTQYF
.,.,TRBJ1-2,TRBV11-2,TGTGCCAGCAGCTTAGTGGGCAGGAACTATGGCTACACCTTC,CASSLVGRNYGYTF
.,.,TRBJ2-5,TRBV5-4,TGTGCCAGCAGCTTTGGACTGTCTGGTCTAGAGACCCAGTACTTC,CASSFGLSGLETQYF
.,TRBD1,TRBJ1-5,TRBV28,TGTGCCAGCAGTCGGGGACAGGGGGTTTATCAGCCCCAGCATTTT,CASSRGQGVYQPQHF
.,.,TRBJ1-2,TRBV6-5,TGTGCCAGCAGTCCTGTGCAGGGAGGGGCCAATGGCTACACCTTC,CASSPVQGGANGYTF
.,.,TRBJ2-3,TRBV10-3,TGTGCCATCAGGAACAGGCCGACCACAGATACGCAGTATTTT,CAIRNRPTTDTQYF
.,.,TRBJ1-1,TRBV7-2,TGTGCCAGCAGCTTAGCGCACGGGAAGTTCACTGAAGCTTTCTTT,CASSLAHGKFTEAFF
once,TRBD2,TRBJ2-1,TRBV28,TGTGCCAGCAGATTTATGGGTACTAGCGGGAGGAGGTATGAGCAGTTCTTC,CASRFMGTSGRRYEQFF
.,.,TRBJ1-5,TRBV9,TGTGCCAGCAGCCCGGACGTGGGAGATAGCAATCAGCCCCAGCATTTT,CASSPDVGDSNQPQHF
.,.,TRBJ2-1,TRBV9,TGTGCCAGTGGTACGGCGGGAGAGCAGTTCTTC,CASGTAGEQFF
.,TRBD1,TRBJ1-1,TRBV27,TGTGCCAGCAGGACAGGGGGAGTGTACACTGAAGCTTTCTTT,CASRTGGVYTEAFF
.,.,TRBJ1-5,TRBV19,TGTGCCAGTAGTATGGAGCGGGGGGTCGGCAATCAGCCCCAGCATTTT,CASSMERGVGNQPQHF
.,.,TRBJ2-5,TRBV2,TGTGCCAGCAGTGAGGTAGATCAAGAGACCCAGTACTTC,CASSEVDQETQYF
once,TRBD2,TRBJ2-5,TRBV6-5,TGTGCCAGCAGGACTAGCGGGGCACCCGGGGTTCAGTACTTC,CASRTSGAPGVQYF
.,.,TRBJ1-5,TRBV19,TGTGCCAGTAGTATTAGGGGGGGGAGGAATAGCAATCAGCCCCAGCATTTT,CASSIRGGRNSNQPQHF
.,TRBD2,TRBJ2-7,TRBV10-3,TGTGCCATCAGTGGGACTAGCGGGAGCTACGAGCAGTACTTC,CAISGTSGSYEQYF
.,TRBD1,TRBJ1-2,TRBV28,TGTGCCAGCAGGGGACAGGGGGGAACCTATGGCTACACCTTC,CASRGQGGTYGYTF
.,.,TRBJ2-3,TRBV21-1,TGTGCCAGCAGCAAAGTAGACGGGGGGGCCACAGATACGCAGTATTTT,CASSKVDGGATDTQYF
.,TRBD2,TRBJ2-1,TRBV4-1,TGCGCCAGCAGCCAAGATCGTGGGGAAAGCGGGGGCCATGAGCAGTTCTTC,CASSQDRGESGGHEQFF
.,.,TRBJ1-1,TRBV7-2,TGTGCCAGCAGCGAAGGGAGTTTGAGGAACACTGAAGCTTTCTTT,CASSEGSLRNTEAFF
.,.,TRBJ1-5,TRBV5-8,TGTGCCAGCAGCTACCTGCGGGGGCAGGGGCAGCCCCAGCATTTT,CASSYLRGQGQPQHF
once,.,TRBJ1-2,TRBV9,TGTGCCAGCAGCGTAGGGGCAGGGGATGGCTACACCTTC,CASSVGAGDGYTF
.,TRBD1,TRBJ1-2,TRBV28,TGTGCCAGCAGTTCAGCCGGTCGATTGGCAGGGGGTGAGGGCTATGGCTACACCTTC,CASSSAGRLAGGEGYGYTF
.,.,TRBJ2-2,TRBV9,TGTGCCAGCAGCGTTGAAGGGGTCCCCGGGGAGCTGTTTTTT,CASSVEGVPGELFF
.,TRBD2,TRBJ2-5,TRBV28,TGTGCCAGCAGTTTAGGCGGGGGGGCCAGGGAGACCCAGTACTTC,CASSLGGGARETQYF
.,TRBD2,TRBJ2-3,TRBV5-1,TGCGCCAGCAGCTTGGGCAAGGTAGCGGGCCGCACAGATACGCAGTATTTT,CASSLGKVAGRTDTQYF
few,.,TRBJ1-1,TRBV18,TGTGCCAGCTCACCCACCGCGGTAATTGAAGCTTTCTTT,CASSPTAVIEAFF
.,.,TRBJ2-4,TRBV30,TGTGCCTGGAGTTATGGACTTCGCAGTCAGGAGGCCAAAAACATTCAGTACTTC,CAWSYGLRSQEAKNIQYF
.,.,TRBJ1-2,TRBV7-9,TGTGCCAGCAGCCTAGGGACACCCGACTATGGCTACACCTTC,CASSLGTPDYGYTF
.,TRBD1,TRBJ1-5,TRBV7-9,TGTGCCAGCAGCTTCGTGACAGGGCTAACTTATAGCAATCAGCCCCAGCATTTT,CASSFVTGLTYSNQPQHF
.,.,TRBJ2-7,TRBV7-2,TGTGCCAGCAGCTTAGCCACAGGGTCCTACGAGCAGTACTTC,CASSLATGSYEQYF
.,TRBD1,TRBJ2-7,TRBV6-6,TGTGCCACCCACCCTACAGGGGTCTCCTACGAGCAGTACTTC,CATHPTGVSYEQYF
once,TRBD2,TRBJ2-5,TRBV5-4,TGTGCCAGCAGCTCTGGCGGGGGGCCCCGAGAGACCCAGTACTTC,CASSSGGGPRETQYF
.,.,TRBJ2-7,TRBV18,TGTGCCAGCTCACCAAGGGGTTACGAGCAGTACTTC,CASSPRGYEQYF
.,TRBD1,TRBJ2-7,TRBV6-6,TGTGCCAGCAGTTCTCCGGGACAGGGGTCGTACGAGCAGTACTTC,CASSSPGQGSYEQYF
.,.,TRBJ1-4,TRBV6-5,TGTGCCAGCAGTTACCTGGGGGGGACTAATGAAAAACTGTTTTTT,CASSYLGGTNEKLFF
.,TRBD1,TRBJ1-1,TRBV28,TGTGCCAGCGGCTCGACAGGGATTAACACTGAAGCTTTCTTT,CASGSTGINTEAFF
.,.,TRBJ2-2,TRBV7-6,TGTGCCAGCAGCTTAAGGACTATACGGGCCGGGGAGCTGTTTTTT,CASSLRTIRAGELFF
once,.,TRBJ2-7,TRBV11-1,TGTGCCAGCAGCTTAGTTGTCCCACAGGGCGCCTACGAGCAGTACTTC,CASSLVVPQGAYEQYF
.,.,TRBJ1-5,TRBV21-1,TGTGCCAGCAGCAAATGGGGGACAGGGGTTAATCAGCCCCAGCATTTT,CASSKWGTGVNQPQHF
.,TRBD1,TRBJ1-5,TRBV7-9,TGTGCCAGCAGCGCCGGGACAGGGTCCAATCAGCCCCAGCATTTT,CASSAGTGSNQPQHF
.,TRBD1,TRBJ1-5,TRBV19,TGTGCCAGTAGGACAGGGGGGTTTGCCCAGCATTTT,CASRTGGFAQHF
.,.,TRBJ2-3,TRBV7-9,TGTTCCAGCAGCATCGACTCAGATACGCAGTATTTT,CSSSIDSDTQYF
.,TRBD2,TRBJ2-1,TRBV7-8,TGTGCCAGCAGCTTAGGTGTTAGCGGGACCTACAATGAGCAGTTCTTC,CASSLGVSGTYNEQFF
.,TRBD2,TRBJ2-1,TRBV6-4,TGTGCCAGCAGCCAACTAGCGGGAGGGGATGAGCAGTTCTTC,CASSQLAGGDEQFF
.,TRBD1,TRBJ2-6,TRBV29-1,TGCAGCGTTAGGGACAGCCACCTCGTTGGGGCCAACGTCCTGACTTTC,CSVRDSHLVGANVLTF
.,TRBD2,TRBJ2-2,TRBV6-4,TGTGCCAGCAGTGTACTAGCGGGAGAGACCGGGGAGCTGTTTTTT,CASSVLAGETGELFF
once,TRBD2,TRBJ2-3,TRBV5-4,TGTGCCAGCAGCTTGGCCGGGGGGACTAACACAGATACGCAGTATTTT,CASSLAGGTNTDTQYF
.,TRBD1,TRBJ1-2,TRBV4-1,TGCGCCAGCAGCCATGTCGACAGGGTTGATGGCTACACCTTC,CASSHVDRVDGYTF
.,.,TRBJ2-5,TRBV5-1,TGCGCCAGCAGCTTGGGGGAGAGTCAGTCGCAGTACTTC,CASSLGESQSQYF